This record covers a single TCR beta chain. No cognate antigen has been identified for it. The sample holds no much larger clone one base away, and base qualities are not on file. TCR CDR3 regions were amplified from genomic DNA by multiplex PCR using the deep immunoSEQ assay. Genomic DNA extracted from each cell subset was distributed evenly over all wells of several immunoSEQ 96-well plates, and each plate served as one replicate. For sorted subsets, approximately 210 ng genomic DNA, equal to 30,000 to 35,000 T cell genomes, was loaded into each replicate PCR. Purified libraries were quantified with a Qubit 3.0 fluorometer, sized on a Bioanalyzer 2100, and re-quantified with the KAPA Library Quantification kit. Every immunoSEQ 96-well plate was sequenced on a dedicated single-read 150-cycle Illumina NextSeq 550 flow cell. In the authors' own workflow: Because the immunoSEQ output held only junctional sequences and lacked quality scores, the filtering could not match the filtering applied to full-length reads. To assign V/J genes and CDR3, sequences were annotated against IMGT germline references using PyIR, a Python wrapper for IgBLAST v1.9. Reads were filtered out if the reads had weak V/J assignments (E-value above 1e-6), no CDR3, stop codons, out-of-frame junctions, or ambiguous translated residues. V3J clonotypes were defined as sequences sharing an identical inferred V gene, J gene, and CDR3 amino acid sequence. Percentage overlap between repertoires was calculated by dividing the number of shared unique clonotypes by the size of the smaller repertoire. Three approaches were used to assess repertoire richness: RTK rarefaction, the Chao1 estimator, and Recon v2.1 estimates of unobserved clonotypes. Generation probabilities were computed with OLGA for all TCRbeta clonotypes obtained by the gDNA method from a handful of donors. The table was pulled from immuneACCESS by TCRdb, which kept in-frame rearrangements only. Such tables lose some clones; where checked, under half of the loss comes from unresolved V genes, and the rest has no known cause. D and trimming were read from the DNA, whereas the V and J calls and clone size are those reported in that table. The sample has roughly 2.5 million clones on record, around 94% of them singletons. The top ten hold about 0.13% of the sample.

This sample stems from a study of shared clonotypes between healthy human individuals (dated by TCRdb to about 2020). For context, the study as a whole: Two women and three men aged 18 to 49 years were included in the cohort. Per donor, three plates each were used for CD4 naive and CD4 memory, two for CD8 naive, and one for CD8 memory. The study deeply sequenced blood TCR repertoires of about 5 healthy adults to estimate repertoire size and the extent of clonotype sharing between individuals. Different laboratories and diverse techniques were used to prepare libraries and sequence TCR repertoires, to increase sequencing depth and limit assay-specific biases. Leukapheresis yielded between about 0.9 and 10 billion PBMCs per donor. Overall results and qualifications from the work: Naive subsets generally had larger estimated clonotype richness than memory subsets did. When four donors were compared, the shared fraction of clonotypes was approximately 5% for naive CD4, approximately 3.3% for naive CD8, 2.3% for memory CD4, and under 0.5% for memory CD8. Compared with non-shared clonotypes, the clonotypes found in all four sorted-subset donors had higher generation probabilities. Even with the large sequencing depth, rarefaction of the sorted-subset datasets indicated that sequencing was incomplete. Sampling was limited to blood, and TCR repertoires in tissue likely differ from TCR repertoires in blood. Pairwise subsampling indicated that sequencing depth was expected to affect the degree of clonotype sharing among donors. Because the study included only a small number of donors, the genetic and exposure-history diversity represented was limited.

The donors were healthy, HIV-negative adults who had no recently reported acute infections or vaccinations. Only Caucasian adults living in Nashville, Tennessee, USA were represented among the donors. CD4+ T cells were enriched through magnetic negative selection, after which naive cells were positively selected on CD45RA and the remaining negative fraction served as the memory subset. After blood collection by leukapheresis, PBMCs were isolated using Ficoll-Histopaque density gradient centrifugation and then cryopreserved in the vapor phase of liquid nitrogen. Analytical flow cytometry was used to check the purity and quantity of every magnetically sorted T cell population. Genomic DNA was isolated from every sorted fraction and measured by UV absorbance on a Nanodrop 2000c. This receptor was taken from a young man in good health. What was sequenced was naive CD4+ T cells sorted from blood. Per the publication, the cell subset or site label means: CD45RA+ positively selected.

The nucleotides are TGTGCCAGCAGCTTAGTTCCAGGGAGGGCTGGAAACACCATATATTTT. It encodes CASSLVPGRAGNTIYF. The rearranged chain carries TRBV7-2 and TRBJ1-3; perhaps TRBD1 is the D gene, with 5 bases matching. The CDR3 sequence holds 16 residues, the cysteine and phenylalanine included. The CDR3 DNA has 48 bases and is translated from base 1. From the germline V gene, CDR1 is SGHTA and CDR2 is FQGNSA. The trim is 1 base for V and 2 bases for J, with a gap of 12 bases between the germline ends.